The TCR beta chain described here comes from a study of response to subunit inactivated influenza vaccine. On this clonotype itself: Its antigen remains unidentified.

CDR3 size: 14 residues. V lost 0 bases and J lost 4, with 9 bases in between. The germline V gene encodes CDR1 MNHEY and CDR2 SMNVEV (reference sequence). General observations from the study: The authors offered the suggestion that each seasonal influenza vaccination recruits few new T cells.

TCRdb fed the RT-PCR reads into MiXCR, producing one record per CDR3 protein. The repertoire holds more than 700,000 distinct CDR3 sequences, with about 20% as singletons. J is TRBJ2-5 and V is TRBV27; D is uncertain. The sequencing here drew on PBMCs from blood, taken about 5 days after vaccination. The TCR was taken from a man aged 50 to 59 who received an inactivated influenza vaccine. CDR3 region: CASSLSGWGETQYF. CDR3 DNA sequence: TGTGCCAGCAGTTTATCTGGGTGGGGAGAGACCCAGTACTTC.